The present T cell receptor beta chain was sequenced within a study of vaccination and CD4 T cells after COVID-19. The study, taken as a whole, reports: Spike mono-reactivity was shown by 304 of 307 vaccine-specific clones in convalescent patients. In median terms, SARS-CoV-2-reactive clonotypes went from roughly 21 to 40, a nonsignificant rise.

As to treatment: 10-day PBMC culture with coronavirus spike peptide pools or control peptides (ViraFEST assay). Researchers collected the unexposed donor's CD4+ T cells before the COVID-19 pandemic (2011-2018). Antigen-specific T cell expansion with peptide pools preceded TCR sequencing in the ViraFEST approach. PBMCs, plated at approximately 2 million per well, were grown in the presence of approximately 10 IU/ml IL-2 and 10 ug/ml peptide pools. This clonotype is medium-sized within its sample. Antigen specificity is unknown. Sequenced with the Oncomine TCR Beta short-read assay was DNA taken from cultured CD4+ T cells. TCRdb fed the PCR reads into MiXCR, producing one record per CDR3 protein. The repertoire holds more than 4,500 distinct CDR3 sequences, roughly a quarter seen once, with approximately 17% in the top ten. What was sequenced was CD4+ T cells from blood, cultured in vitro. This receptor was taken from a human donor in good health.

CDR3 coding DNA: TGTGCCAGCAGTTACTCGGGGACAGGGATGGACGAGCAGTACTTC. Encoded protein: CASSYSGTGMDEQYF. This rearrangement joins TRBV6-5 to TRBJ2-7; TRBD1 matches at 9 bases. The V segment lost 0 bases and the J segment 5 bases; nucleotides outside the gene matches: 5. The CDR3 has 15 amino acids. Germline V gene sequence: CDR1 MNHEY, CDR2 SVGAGI.